Below are 9 T cell receptor beta chains sequenced from a single sample in a study of naive and memory T cell subsets. Findings and limits, study-wide: Naive repertoires, especially CD8, held a few larger clonotypes, possibly memory cells re-expressing CD45RA.

Which antigens these TCRs recognize remains unknown. Both TRBC1 and TRBC2 were covered by a beta constant-region primer of two equimolar oligonucleotides. Nested alpha and beta constant-region primers with the SP2 primer drove four PCR rounds on ligated cDNA. A single record per CDR3 protein comes from TCRdb applying MiXCR to the UMI-ligation and nested PCR reads. The data show about 150,000 distinct CDR3 sequences, over 20% seen once. The sequencing sample was made of naive CD4+ T cells from blood. Receptor source: a human donor in good health.

This clonotype came up a few times. The chain is built from TRBV21-1 and TRBJ2-1; TRBD1, the table's D call, lacks a check against the DNA. TRBV21-1 is a documented pseudogene. The CDR3 length is 14 residues. CDR3 DNA sequence: TGTGCCAGCAGCAAACGGTCCGGGCACAATGAGCAGTTCTTC. Translation gives CASSKRSGHNEQFF.

The genes are TRBV10-3 and TRBJ2-5; 11 nucleotides align to TRBD2. This CDR3 region has 12 residues. V was clipped by 8 bases and J by 5 bases; unmatched bases: 1. Germline assignment: CDR1 ENHRY and CDR2 SYGVKD. The CDR3 reads CAISSGRETQYF. For the CDR3, the DNA is TGTGCCATCTCTAGCGGGAGGGAGACCCAGTACTTC.

This clonotype was observed a handful of times. The chain recombines TRBV7-2 with TRBJ2-5; D is ambiguous. Germline CDR1 SGHTA, CDR2 FQGNSA. The CDR3 totals 13 residues. The V end lost 4 bases, the J end lost 1 base, and 7 bases lay between the germline ends. Here the CDR3 DNA reads TGTGCCAGCAGCTCCCGGAGCCAAGAGACCCAGTACTTC. It codes for CASSSRSQETQYF.

V and J are TRBV1 and TRBJ2-7. TRBV1 is labeled a pseudogene. The CDR3 contains 15 residues. The CDR3 DNA follows: TGCACCAGCAGCCAACGGTCTGTAGAAAACTACGAGCAGTACTTC. Its protein product is CTSSQRSVENYEQYF.

This chain connects TRBV28 to TRBJ2-5; 10 bases map to TRBD2. V shed 3 bases, J shed 1 base, and the junction held 8 bases outside the gene matches. The germline CDR1 and CDR2 sequences are MDHEN and SYDVKM. The CDR3 sequence is 17 residues long. CDR3 region: CASSFGRASGSQETQYF. The CDR3 bases are TGTGCCAGCAGTTTTGGGAGGGCTAGCGGGAGCCAAGAGACCCAGTACTTC.

This chain connects TRBV12-3 or TRBV12-4 to TRBJ1-6; 7 nucleotides line up with TRBD1. The V segment lost 7 bases and the J segment 10 bases; nucleotides outside the gene matches: 10. The CDR3 is made up of 14 amino acids. The CDR3 DNA follows: TGTGCCAGCACCCTAGGGGGCACGGGATCACCCCTCCACTTT. Protein sequence: CASTLGGTGSPLHF.

CDR3 in amino acids: CSAQGALSDTQYF. The CDR3 nucleotides are TGCAGTGCACAGGGGGCATTATCAGATACGCAGTATTTT. V gene TRBV20-1 combines with J gene TRBJ2-3; 9 bases are a match to TRBD1. CDR3 length equals 13 residues. The germline V gene has CDR1 DFQATT and CDR2 SNEGSKA (reference sequence). The V gene end was trimmed by 6 bases and the J gene end by 4 bases; junction bases not matched to a gene: 5.

The chain employs TRBV9 and TRBJ1-1, with 7 nucleotides matching TRBD1. Germline-derived CDR1 and CDR2 are SGDLS and YYNGEE. This CDR3 has 14 residues. Unmatched junction bases numbered 9, after V lost 3 bases and J lost 7 bases. CDR3 amino acids: CASSALGGVGEAFF. The CDR3 nucleotides are TGTGCCAGCAGCGCCCTAGGGGGCGTTGGTGAAGCTTTCTTT.

This clonotype has just a few counts. J is TRBJ2-5 and V is TRBV7-2, with TRBD2 identical over 16 bases. This CDR3 spans 16 amino acids. Germline CDR1 SGHTA, CDR2 FQGNSA. Trimming at V came to 4 bases and at J to 5 bases, leaving 4 bases not matched to a gene. The CDR3 DNA reads as TGTGCCAGCAGCTCGAGGGGACTAGCGGGAGGGGAGACCCAGTACTTC. It translates to CASSSRGLAGGETQYF.